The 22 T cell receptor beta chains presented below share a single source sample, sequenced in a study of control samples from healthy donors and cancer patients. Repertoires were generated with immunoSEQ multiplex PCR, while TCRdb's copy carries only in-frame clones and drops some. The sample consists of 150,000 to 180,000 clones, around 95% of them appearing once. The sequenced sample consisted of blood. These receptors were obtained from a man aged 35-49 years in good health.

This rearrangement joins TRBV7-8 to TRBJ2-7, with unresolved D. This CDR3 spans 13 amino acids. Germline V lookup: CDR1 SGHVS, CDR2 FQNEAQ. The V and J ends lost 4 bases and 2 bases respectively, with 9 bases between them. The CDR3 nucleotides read TGTGCCAGCAGCTCTTTTCTTACCTACGAGCAGTACTTC. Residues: CASSSFLTYEQYF. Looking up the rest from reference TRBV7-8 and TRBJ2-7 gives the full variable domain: GAGVSQSPRYKVAKRGQDVALRCDPISGHVSLFWYQQALGQGPEFLTYFQNEAQLDKSGLPSDRFFAERPEGSVSTLKIQRTQQEDSAVYLCASSSFLTYEQYFGPGTRLTVT.

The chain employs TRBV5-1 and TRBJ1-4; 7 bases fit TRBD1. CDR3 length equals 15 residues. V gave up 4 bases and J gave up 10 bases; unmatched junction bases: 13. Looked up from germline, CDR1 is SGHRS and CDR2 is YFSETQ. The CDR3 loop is CASSQGQLIEGKLFF. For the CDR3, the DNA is TGCGCCAGCAGCCAGGGACAGTTGATTGAGGGAAAACTGTTTTTT.

CDR3 region: CASSSLAFDREQYF. The CDR3 DNA is TGTGCCAGCAGCTCCCTTGCCTTCGACCGCGAGCAGTACTTC. The chain employs TRBV7-2 and TRBJ2-7, with unresolved D. Trimming shortened V by 4 bases and J by 6 bases, and 16 bases separated the two germline ends. Germline loops: CDR1 SGHTA, CDR2 FQGNSA. This CDR3 is 14 amino acids long.

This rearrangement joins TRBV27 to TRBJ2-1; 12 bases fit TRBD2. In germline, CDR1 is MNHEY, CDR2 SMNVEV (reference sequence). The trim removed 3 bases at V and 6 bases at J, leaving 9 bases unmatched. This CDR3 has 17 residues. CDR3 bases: TGTGCCAGCAGTTTTCGTACGGCTAGCGGGGGGGCCAATGAGCAGTTCTTC. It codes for CASSFRTASGGANEQFF.

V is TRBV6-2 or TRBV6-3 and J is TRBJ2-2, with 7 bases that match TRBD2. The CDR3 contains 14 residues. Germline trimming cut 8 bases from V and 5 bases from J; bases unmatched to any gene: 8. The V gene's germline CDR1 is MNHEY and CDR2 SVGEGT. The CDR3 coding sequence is TGTGCCAGCCGCCCGGGGGGAGAAACCGGGGAGCTGTTTTTT. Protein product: CASRPGGETGELFF.

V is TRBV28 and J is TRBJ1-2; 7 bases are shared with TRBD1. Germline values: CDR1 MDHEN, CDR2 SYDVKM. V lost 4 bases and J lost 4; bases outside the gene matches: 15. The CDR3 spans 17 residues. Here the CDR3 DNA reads TGTGCCAGCAGTTCCAGGACAGGAGGGTGGGACTCCTATGGCTACACCTTC. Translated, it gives CASSSRTGGWDSYGYTF.

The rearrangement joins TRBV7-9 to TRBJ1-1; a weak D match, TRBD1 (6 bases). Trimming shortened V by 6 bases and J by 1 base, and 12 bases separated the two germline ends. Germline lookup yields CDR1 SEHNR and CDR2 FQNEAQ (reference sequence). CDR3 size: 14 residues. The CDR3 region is CASRNLQGNTEAFF. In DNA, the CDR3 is TGTGCCAGCAGGAACTTACAGGGGAACACTGAAGCTTTCTTT.

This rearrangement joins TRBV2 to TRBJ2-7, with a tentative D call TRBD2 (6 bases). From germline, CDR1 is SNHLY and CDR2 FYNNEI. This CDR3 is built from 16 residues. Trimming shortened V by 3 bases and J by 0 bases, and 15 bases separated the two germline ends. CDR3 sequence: CASSDVGGGSSYEQYF. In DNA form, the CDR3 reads TGTGCCAGCAGTGATGTCGGGGGTGGAAGCTCCTACGAGCAGTACTTC.

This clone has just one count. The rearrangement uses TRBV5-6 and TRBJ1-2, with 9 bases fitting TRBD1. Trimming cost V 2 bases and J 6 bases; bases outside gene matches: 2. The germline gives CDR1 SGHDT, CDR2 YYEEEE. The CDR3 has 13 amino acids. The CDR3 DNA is TGTGCCAGCAGCTTAGACAGGGGGGATGGCTACACCTTC. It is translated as CASSLDRGDGYTF.

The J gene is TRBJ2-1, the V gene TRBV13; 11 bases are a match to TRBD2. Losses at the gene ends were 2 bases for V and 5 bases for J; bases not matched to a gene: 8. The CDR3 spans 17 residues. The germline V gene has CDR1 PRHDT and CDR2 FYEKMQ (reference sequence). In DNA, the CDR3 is TGTGCCAGCAGCTTAAACGCTAGCGGGGGGTGCCACAATGAGCAGTTCTTC. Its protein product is CASSLNASGGCHNEQFF. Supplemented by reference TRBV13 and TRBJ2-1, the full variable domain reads AAGVIQSPRHLIKEKRETATLKCYPIPRHDTVYWYQQGPGQDPQFLISFYEKMQSDKGSIPDRFSAQQFSDYHSELNMSSLELGDSALYFCASSLNASGGCHNEQFFGPGTRLTVL.

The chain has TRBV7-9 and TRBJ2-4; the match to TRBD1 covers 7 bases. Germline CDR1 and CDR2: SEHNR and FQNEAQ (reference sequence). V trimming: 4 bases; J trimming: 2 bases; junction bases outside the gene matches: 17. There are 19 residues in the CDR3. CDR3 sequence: CASSSKGASTRGSKNIQYF. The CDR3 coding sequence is TGTGCCAGCAGCTCGAAGGGGGCCTCTACTAGGGGTTCCAAAAACATTCAGTACTTC.

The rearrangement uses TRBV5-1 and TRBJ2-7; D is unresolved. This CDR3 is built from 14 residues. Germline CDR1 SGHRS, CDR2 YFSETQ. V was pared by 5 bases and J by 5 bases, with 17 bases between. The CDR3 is CASRPDQGFDEQYF. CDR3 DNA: TGCGCCAGCAGGCCAGATCAAGGGTTCGACGAGCAGTACTTC.

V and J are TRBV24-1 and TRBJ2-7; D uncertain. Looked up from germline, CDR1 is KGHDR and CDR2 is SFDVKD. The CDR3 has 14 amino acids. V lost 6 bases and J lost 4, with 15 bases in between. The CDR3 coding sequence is TGTGCCACCAGTCTCCGGGCCATCGCATACGAGCAGTACTTC. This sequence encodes CATSLRAIAYEQYF.

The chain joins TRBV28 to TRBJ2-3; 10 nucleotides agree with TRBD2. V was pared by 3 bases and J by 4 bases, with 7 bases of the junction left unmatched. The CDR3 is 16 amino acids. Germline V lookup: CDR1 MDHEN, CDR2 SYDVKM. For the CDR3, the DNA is TGTGCCAGCAGTTTGGGGGCTAGCGGGGGATCAGATACGCAGTATTTT. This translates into CASSLGASGGSDTQYF.

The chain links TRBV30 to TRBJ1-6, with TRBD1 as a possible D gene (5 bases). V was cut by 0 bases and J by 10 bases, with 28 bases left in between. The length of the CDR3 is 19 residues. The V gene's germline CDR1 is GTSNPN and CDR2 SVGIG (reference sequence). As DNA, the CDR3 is TGTGCCTGGAGTGTAGTAAGAGGAATGGTCAGGGAAGGACGGTCACCCCTCCACTTT. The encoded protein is CAWSVVRGMVREGRSPLHF.

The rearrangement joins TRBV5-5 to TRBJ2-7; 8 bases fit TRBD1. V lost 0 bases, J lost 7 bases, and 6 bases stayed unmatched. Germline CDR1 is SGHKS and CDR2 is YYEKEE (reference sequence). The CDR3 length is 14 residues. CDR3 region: CASSLGQGFWEQYF. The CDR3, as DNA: TGTGCCAGCAGCTTGGGACAGGGGTTCTGGGAGCAGTACTTC.

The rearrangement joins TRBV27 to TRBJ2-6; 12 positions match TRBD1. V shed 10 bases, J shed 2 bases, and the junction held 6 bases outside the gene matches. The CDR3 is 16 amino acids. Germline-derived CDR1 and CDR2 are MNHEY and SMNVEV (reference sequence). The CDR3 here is CATGDRGRTGANVLTF. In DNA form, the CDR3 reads TGTGCCACCGGGGACAGGGGGCGTACTGGGGCCAACGTCCTGACTTTC.

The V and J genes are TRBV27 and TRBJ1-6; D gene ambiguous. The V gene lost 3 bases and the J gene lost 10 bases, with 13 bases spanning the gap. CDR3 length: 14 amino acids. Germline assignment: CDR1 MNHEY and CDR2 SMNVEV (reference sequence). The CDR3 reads CASSFFSLNSPLHF. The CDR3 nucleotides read TGTGCCAGCAGTTTTTTCAGCCTAAACTCACCCCTCCACTTT.

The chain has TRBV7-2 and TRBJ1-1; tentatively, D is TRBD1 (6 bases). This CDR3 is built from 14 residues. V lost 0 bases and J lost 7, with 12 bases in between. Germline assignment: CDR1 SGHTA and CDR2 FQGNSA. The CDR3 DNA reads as TGTGCCAGCAGCTTAGCAGGGGGTGGGGATGAAGCTTTCTTT. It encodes CASSLAGGGDEAFF. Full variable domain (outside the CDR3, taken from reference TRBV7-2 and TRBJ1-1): GAGVSQSPSNKVTEKGKDVELRCDPISGHTALYWYRQSLGQGLEFLIYFQGNSAPDKSGLPSDRFSAERTGGSVSTLTIQRTQQEDSAVYLCASSLAGGGDEAFFGQGTRLTVV.

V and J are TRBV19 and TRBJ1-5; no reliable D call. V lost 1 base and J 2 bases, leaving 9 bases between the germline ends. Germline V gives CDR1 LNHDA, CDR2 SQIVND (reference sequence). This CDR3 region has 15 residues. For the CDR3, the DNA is TGTGCCAGTAGTATAGGTTCGTGGGGCAATCAGCCCCAGCATTTT. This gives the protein CASSIGSWGNQPQHF.

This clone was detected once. This CDR3 reads CASSNRANEKLFF. The CDR3 region has the DNA TGTGCCAGTAGTAACCGGGCAAATGAAAAACTGTTTTTT. V and J are TRBV19 and TRBJ1-4; no definite D call. The germline CDR1 and CDR2 sequences are LNHDA and SQIVND (reference sequence). CDR3 length: 13 residues. Trimming took 4 bases from V and 5 from J, leaving 8 bases between them.

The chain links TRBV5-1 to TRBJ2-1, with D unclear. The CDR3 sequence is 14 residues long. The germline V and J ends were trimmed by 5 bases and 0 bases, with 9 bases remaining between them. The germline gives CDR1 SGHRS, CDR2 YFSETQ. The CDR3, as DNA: TGCGCCAGCAGGTTGACGAGCTCCTACAATGAGCAGTTCTTC. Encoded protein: CASRLTSSYNEQFF.